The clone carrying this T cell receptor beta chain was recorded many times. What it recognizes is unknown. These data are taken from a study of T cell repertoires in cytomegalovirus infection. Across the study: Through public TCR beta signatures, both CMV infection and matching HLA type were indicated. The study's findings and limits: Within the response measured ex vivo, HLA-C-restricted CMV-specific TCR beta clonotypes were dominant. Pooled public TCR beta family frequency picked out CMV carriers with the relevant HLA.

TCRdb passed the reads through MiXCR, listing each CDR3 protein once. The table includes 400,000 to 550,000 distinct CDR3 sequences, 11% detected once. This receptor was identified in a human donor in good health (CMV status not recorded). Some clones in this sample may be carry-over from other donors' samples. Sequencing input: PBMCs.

The CDR3 nucleotides read TGTGCCAGCAGCTTACCGGACCATTCACCCCTCCACTTT. Protein sequence: CASSLPDHSPLHF. The rearrangement joins TRBV7-9 to TRBJ1-6; D gene uncertain. Per germline, CDR1 SEHNR and CDR2 FQNEAQ (reference sequence). Trimming left V 2 bases short and J 8 bases short, with 7 bases between. CDR3 length: 13 residues.